A selection of T cell receptor beta chains follows, all from one sample in a study of T cells in Graves' hyperthyroidism and ophthalmopathy. TCRdb processed the multiplex PCR reads anew with MiXCR; each CDR3 protein has one entry. The profile covers 500,000 or so distinct CDR3 sequences, with 17% appearing a single time and approximately 15% taken by the ten largest. Sequenced input: blood. These receptors came from a woman aged 18-35 years with Graves' ophthalmopathy. Each CDR3 is given with its conserved first and last residue. The order of the fields is V gene, J gene, clone size, D gene, CDR3 DNA, CDR3 protein. D genes are given only for firm matches. Some rows have no size entry. The others give once, few or many, or a class for an expanded clone.

TRBV5-4	TRBJ1-5	few	.	TGTGCCAGCAGCTTGGATGTGGGTCAGCCCCAGCATTTT	CASSLDVGQPQHF
TRBV6-5	TRBJ2-7	few	TRBD1	TGTGCCAGCAGTTCCTGGGACAGCTACGAGCAGTACTTC	CASSSWDSYEQYF
TRBV5-1	TRBJ2-2	many	.	TGCGCCAGCAGCTTGGTAGGAGGCGGGGAGCTGTTTTTT	CASSLVGGGELFF
TRBV9	TRBJ2-7	few	.	TGTGCCAGCAGCGTAGACCCCTCTCGAGTCTACGAGCAGTACTTC	CASSVDPSRVYEQYF
TRBV10-3	TRBJ1-2	few	.	TGTGCCATCAGCCTAGGAGATGGCGGCTACACCTTC	CAISLGDGGYTF
TRBV28	TRBJ2-5	.	.	TGTGCCAGCAGTTTTTTCCGGGGGCCTGAGACCCAGTACTTC	CASSFFRGPETQYF
TRBV15	TRBJ2-1	.	TRBD1	TGTGCCACCAGCAATAGGGGGCTAAATGAGCAGTTCTTC	CATSNRGLNEQFF
TRBV7-9	TRBJ2-2	few	.	TGTGCCAGCAGCTTTTGGGGGGTCACGAACACCGGGGAGCTGTTTTTT	CASSFWGVTNTGELFF
TRBV19	TRBJ1-6	.	.	TGTGCCAGTAGTCTTACTAACTCATGGCATTCACCCCTCCACTTT	CASSLTNSWHSPLHF
TRBV29-1	TRBJ2-3	many	TRBD1	TGCAGCGTTGTTCCCGGGACAGGGACAGATACGCAGTATTTT	CSVVPGTGTDTQYF
TRBV12-3/TRBV12-4	TRBJ2-2	.	TRBD2	TGTGCCAGCACCCCAGGAGCGGGGGGGCTCGGTACCGGGGAGCTGTTTTTT	CASTPGAGGLGTGELFF
TRBV30	TRBJ1-3	many	.	TGTGCCTGGACCTCCGGTTGGGACGCCGGAAACACCATATATTTT	CAWTSGWDAGNTIYF
TRBV30	TRBJ2-5	many	.	TGTGCCTGGAGTGTACTACGCTTCCAAGAGACCCAGTACTTC	CAWSVLRFQETQYF
TRBV13	TRBJ1-2	.	.	TGTGCCAGCAGCTTAGGGTGGGATGGCTACACCTTC	CASSLGWDGYTF
TRBV9	TRBJ1-6	.	.	TGTGCCAGCAGCCCCTCGTACAGCTCCTATAATTCACCCCTCCACTTT	CASSPSYSSYNSPLHF
TRBV3-1	TRBJ1-6	few	.	TGTGCCAGCAGCCAAGATCGAGAGGACAGCTATAATTCACCCCCCCACTTT	CASSQDREDSYNSPPHF
TRBV7-3	TRBJ2-5	many	.	TGTGCCAGCAGCTTAACAGGGGGCCAAGAGACCCAGTACTTC	CASSLTGGQETQYF